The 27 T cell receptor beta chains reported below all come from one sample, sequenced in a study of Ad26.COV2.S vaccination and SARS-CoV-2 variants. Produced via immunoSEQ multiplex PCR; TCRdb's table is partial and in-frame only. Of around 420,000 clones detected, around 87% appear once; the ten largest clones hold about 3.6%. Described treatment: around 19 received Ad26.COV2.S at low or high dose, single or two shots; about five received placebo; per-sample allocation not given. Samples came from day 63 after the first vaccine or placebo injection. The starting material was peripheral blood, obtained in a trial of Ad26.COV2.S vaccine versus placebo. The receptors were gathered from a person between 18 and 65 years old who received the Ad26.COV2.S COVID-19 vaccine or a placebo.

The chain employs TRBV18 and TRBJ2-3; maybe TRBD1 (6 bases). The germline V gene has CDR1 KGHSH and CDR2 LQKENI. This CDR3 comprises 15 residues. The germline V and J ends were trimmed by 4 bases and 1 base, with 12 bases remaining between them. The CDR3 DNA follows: TGTGCCAGCTCACGAGGACAGACCCGCACAGATACGCAGTATTTT. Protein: CASSRGQTRTDTQYF.

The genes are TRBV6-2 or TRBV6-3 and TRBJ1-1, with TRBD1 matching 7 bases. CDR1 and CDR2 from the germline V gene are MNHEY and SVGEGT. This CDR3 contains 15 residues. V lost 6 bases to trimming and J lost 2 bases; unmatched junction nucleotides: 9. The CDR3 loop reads CASSYAGQYNTEAFF. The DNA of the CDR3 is TGTGCCAGCAGCTATGCGGGACAGTACAACACTGAAGCTTTCTTT.

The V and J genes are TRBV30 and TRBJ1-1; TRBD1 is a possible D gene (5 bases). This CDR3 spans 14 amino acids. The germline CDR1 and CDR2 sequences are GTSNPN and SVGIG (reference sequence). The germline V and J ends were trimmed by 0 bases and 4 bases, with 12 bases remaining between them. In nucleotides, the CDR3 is TGTGCCTGGAGTGTATCGGCCGGGGGCACTGAAGCTTTCTTT. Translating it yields CAWSVSAGGTEAFF.

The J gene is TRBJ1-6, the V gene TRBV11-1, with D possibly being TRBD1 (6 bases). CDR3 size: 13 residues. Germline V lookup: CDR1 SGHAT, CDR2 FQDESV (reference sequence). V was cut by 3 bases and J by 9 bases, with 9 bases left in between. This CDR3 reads CASSFQGSSPLHF. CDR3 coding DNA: TGTGCCAGCAGCTTCCAGGGGAGTTCACCCCTCCACTTT.

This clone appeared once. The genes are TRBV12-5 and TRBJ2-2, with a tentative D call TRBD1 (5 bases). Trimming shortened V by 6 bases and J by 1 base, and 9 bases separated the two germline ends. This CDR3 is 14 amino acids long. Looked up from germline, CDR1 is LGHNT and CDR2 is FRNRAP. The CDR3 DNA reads TGTGCTAGTGGGCTTACAGGGAACACCGGGGAGCTGTTTTTT. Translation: CASGLTGNTGELFF.

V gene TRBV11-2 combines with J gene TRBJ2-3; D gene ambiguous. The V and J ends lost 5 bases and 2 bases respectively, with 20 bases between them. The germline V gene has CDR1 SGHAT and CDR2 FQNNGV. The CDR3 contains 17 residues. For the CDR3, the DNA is TGTGCCAGCAGCCCAGTAAGACACTTAACGGTCACAGATACGCAGTATTTT. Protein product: CASSPVRHLTVTDTQYF.

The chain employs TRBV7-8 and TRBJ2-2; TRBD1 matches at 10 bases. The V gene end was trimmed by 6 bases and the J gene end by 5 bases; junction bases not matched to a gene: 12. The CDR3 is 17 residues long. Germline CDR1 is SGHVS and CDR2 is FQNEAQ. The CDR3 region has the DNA TGTGCCAGCAGTAGCGCTGGTCGGACAGGGGGAACCGGGGAGCTGTTTTTT. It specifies CASSSAGRTGGTGELFF. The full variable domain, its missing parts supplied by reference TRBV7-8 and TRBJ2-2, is GAGVSQSPRYKVAKRGQDVALRCDPISGHVSLFWYQQALGQGPEFLTYFQNEAQLDKSGLPSDRFFAERPEGSVSTLKIQRTQQEDSAVYLCASSSAGRTGGTGELFFGEGSRLTVL.

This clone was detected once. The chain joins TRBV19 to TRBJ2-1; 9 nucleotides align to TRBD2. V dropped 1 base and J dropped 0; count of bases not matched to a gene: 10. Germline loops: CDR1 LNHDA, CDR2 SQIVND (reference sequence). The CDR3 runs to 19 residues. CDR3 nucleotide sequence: TGTGCCAGTAGTATAGGGGGTAGCGGGGGCCTGAGCTCCTACAATGAGCAGTTCTTC. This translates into CASSIGGSGGLSSYNEQFF. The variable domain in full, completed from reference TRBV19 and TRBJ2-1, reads DGGITQSPKYLFRKEGQNVTLSCEQNLNHDAMYWYRQDPGQGLRLIYYSQIVNDFQKGDIAEGYSVSREKKESFPLTVTSAQKNPTAFYLCASSIGGSGGLSSYNEQFFGPGTRLTVL.

The CDR3 here is CASSLSSGAETQYF. DNA of the CDR3: TGTGCCAGCAGTTTATCCTCCGGGGCAGAGACCCAGTACTTC. The V gene is TRBV28, the J gene TRBJ2-5; perhaps D is TRBD1 or TRBD2 (5 bases each). The V and J ends lost 1 base and 4 bases respectively, with 10 bases between them. Germline V gives CDR1 MDHEN, CDR2 SYDVKM. The CDR3 contains 14 residues. The full variable domain, with the rest looked up from reference TRBV28 and TRBJ2-5, is DVKVTQSSRYLVKRTGEKVFLECVQDMDHENMFWYRQDPGLGLRLIYFSYDVKMKEKGDIPEGYSVSREKKERFSLILESASTNQTSMYLCASSLSSGAETQYFGPGTRLLVL.

CDR3 in DNA: TGTGCCAGCAGTCCGGGACAGGGGATCAACGAGCAGTACTTC. Protein: CASSPGQGINEQYF. The chain has TRBV6-5 and TRBJ2-7, with TRBD1 matching over 10 bases. V lost 5 bases, J lost 5 bases, and 6 bases stayed unmatched. The V gene's germline CDR1 is MNHEY and CDR2 SVGAGI. This CDR3 contains 14 residues.

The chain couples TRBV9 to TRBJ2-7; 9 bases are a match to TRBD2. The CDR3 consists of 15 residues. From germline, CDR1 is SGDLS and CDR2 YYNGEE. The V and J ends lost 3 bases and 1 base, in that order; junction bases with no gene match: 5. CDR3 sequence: CASSAGGGGSYEQYF. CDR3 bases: TGTGCCAGCAGCGCTGGCGGGGGGGGATCCTACGAGCAGTACTTC.

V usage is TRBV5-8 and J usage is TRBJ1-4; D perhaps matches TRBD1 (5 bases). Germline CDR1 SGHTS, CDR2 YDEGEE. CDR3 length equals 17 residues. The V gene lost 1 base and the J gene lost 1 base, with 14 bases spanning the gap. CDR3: CASSLRPPGETNEKLFF. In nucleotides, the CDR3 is TGTGCCAGCAGCTTGCGTCCCCCGGGGGAAACTAATGAAAAACTGTTTTTT.

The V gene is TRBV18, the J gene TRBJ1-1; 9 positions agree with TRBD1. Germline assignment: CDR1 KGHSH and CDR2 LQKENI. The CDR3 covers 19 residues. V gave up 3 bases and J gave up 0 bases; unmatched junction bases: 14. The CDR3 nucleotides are TGTGCCAGCTCACCTCAACCGACAGGGGGGATCCATCTGAACACTGAAGCTTTCTTT. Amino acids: CASSPQPTGGIHLNTEAFF.

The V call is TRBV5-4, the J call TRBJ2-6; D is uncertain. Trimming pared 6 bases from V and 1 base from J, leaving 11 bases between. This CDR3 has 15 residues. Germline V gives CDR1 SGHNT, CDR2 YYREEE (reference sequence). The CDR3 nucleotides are TGTGCCAGCACCCCCCGGGTTTCTGGGGCCAACGTCCTGACTTTC. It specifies CASTPRVSGANVLTF. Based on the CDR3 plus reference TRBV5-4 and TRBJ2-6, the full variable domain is ETGVTQSPTHLIKTRGQQVTLRCSSQSGHNTVSWYQQALGQGPQFIFQYYREEENGRGNFPPRFSGLQFPNYSSELNVNALELDDSALYLCASTPRVSGANVLTFGAGSRLTVL.

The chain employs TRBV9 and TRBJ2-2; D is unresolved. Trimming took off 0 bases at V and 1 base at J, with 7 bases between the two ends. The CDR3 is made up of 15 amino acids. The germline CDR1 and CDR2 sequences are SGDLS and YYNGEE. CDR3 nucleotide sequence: TGTGCCAGCAGCGTAGAGTGGGGGAACACCGGGGAGCTGTTTTTT. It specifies CASSVEWGNTGELFF.

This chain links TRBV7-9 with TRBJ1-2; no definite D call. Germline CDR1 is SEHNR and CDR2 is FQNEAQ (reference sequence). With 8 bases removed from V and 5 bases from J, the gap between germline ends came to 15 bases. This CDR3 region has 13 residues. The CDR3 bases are TGTGCCAGCGGGCTCTTAAACAGATATGGCTACACCTTC. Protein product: CASGLLNRYGYTF.

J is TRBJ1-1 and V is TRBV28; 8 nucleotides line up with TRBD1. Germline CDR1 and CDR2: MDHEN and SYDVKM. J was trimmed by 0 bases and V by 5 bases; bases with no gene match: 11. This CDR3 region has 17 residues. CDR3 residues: CASSPRTGRVVNTEAFF. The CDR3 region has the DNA TGTGCCAGCAGTCCCCGGACAGGGCGGGTCGTGAACACTGAAGCTTTCTTT.

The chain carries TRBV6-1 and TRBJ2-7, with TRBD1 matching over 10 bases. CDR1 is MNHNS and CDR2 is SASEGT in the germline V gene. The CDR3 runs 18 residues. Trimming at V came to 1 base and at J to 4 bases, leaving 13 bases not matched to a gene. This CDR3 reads CASSEGAGLGQGPYEQYF. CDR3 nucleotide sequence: TGTGCCAGCAGTGAAGGCGCAGGGCTGGGACAGGGGCCTTACGAGCAGTACTTC.

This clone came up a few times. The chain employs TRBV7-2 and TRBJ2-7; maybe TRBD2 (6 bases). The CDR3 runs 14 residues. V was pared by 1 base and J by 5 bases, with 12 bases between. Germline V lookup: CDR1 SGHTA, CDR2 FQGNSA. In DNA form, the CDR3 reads TGTGCCAGCAGCTTAGAAGCAGGGAGGAACGAGCAGTACTTC. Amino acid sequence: CASSLEAGRNEQYF.

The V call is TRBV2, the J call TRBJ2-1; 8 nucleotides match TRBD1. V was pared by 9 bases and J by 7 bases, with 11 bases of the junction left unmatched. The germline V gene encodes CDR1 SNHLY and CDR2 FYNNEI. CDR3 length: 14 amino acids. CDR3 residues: CASNSGGAGNEQFF. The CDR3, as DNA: TGTGCCAGTAATTCAGGGGGCGCTGGGAATGAGCAGTTCTTC.

CDR3 sequence reads: CASSLSGVRNEQFF. The DNA for the CDR3 is TGTGCCAGCAGTTTATCTGGGGTACGGAATGAGCAGTTCTTC. The rearrangement joins TRBV28 to TRBJ2-1; the D is unclear. V gave up 1 base and J gave up 7 bases, with 11 bases separating them. The germline gives CDR1 MDHEN, CDR2 SYDVKM. This CDR3 spans 14 amino acids.

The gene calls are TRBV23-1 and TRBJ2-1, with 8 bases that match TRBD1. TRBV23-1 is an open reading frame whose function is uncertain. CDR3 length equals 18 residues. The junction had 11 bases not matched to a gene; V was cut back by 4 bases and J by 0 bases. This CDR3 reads CASSPTPRDRPSYNEQFF. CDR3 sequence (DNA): TGCGCCAGCAGTCCTACCCCCCGGGACAGGCCCTCCTACAATGAGCAGTTCTTC.

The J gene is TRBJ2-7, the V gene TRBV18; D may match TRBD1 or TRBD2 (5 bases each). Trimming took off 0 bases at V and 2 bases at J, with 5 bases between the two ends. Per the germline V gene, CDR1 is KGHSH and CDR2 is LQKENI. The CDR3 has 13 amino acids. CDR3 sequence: CASSPPGAYEQYF. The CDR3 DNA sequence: TGTGCCAGCTCACCACCGGGGGCCTACGAGCAGTACTTC. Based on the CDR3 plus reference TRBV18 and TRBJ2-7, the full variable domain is NAGVMQNPRHLVRRRGQEARLRCSPMKGHSHVYWYRQLPEEGLKFMVYLQKENIIDESGMPKERFSAEFPKEGPSILRIQQVVRGDSAAYFCASSPPGAYEQYFGPGTRLTVT.

The CDR3: CASSPGRNEQYF. The CDR3 DNA reads as TGTGCCAGCAGCCCTGGGCGGAACGAGCAGTACTTC. The chain has TRBV7-2 and TRBJ2-7; D unresolved. CDR1 and CDR2 from the germline V gene are SGHTA and FQGNSA. Trimming pared 5 bases from V and 5 bases from J, leaving 10 bases between. The CDR3 has 12 amino acids.

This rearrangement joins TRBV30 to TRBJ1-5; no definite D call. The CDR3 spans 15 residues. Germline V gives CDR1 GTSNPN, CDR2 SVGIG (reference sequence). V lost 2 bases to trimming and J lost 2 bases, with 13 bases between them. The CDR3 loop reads CAWSLQPGGNQPQHF. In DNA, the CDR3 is TGTGCCTGGAGTCTTCAACCGGGAGGCAATCAGCCCCAGCATTTT.

The CDR3, as DNA: TGTGCCAGCTCCCCCGCCGGTACAGGGAATACCGGGGAGCTGTTTTTT. Encoded protein: CASSPAGTGNTGELFF. This chain joins TRBV18 and TRBJ2-2, with D possibly being TRBD1 (6 bases). The V end was cut by 6 bases, the J end by 5 bases, with 19 bases between. The CDR3 contains 16 residues. Germline lookup yields CDR1 KGHSH and CDR2 LQKENI.

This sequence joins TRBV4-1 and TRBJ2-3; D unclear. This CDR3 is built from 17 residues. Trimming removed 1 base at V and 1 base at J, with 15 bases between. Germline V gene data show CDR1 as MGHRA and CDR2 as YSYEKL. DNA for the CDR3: TGCGCCAGCAGCCAAGTTAGTTTGCTTGCGGGCACAGATACGCAGTATTTT. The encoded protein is CASSQVSLLAGTDTQYF.